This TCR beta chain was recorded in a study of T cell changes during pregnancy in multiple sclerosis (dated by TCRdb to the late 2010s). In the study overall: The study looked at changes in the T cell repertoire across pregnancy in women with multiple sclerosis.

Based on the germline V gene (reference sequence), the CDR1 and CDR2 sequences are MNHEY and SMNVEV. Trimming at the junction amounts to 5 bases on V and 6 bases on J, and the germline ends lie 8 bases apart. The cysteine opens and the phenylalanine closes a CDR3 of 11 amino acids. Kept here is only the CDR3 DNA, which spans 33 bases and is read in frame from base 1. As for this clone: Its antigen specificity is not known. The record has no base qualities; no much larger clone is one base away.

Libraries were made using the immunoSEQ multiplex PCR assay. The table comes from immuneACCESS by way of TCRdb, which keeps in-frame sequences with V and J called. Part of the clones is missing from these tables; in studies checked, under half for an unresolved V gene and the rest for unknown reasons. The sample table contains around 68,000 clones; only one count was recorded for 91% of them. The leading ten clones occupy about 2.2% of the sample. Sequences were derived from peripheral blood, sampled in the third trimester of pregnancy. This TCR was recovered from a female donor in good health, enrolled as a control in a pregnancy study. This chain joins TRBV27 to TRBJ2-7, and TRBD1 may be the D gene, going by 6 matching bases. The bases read TGTGCCAGCAGTCGAGGGGGCGAGCAGTACTTC. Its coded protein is CASSRGGEQYF.